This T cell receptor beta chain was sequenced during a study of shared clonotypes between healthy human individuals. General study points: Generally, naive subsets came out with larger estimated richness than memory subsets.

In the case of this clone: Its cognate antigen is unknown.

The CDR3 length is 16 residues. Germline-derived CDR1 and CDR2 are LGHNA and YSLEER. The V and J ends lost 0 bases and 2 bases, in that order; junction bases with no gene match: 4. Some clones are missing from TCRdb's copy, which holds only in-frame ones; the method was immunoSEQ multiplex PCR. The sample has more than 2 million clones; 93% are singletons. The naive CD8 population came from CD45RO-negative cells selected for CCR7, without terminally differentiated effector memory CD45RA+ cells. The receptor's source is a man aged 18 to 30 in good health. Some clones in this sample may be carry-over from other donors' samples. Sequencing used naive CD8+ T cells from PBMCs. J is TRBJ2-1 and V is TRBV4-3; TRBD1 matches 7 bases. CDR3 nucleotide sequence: TGCGCCAGCAGCCAAGATCGGGACAGCCCCTACAATGAGCAGTTCTTC. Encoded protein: CASSQDRDSPYNEQFF.